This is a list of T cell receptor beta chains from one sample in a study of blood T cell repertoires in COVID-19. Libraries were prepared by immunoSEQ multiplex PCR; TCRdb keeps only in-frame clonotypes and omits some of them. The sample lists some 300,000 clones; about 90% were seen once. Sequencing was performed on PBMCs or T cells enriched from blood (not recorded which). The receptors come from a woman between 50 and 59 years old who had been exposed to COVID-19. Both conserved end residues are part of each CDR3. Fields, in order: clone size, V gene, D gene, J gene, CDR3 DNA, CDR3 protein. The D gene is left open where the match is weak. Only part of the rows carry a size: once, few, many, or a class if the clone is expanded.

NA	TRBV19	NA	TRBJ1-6	TGTGCCAGTAGTTGGACTCATAATTCACCCCTCCACTTT	CASSWTHNSPLHF
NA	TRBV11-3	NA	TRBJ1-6	TGTGCCAGCAGCCTCGTCAGGGATTCACCCCTCCACTTT	CASSLVRDSPLHF
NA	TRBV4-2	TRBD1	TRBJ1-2	TGTGCCAGCAGCCAGGGACAGGGTATTGGAGGCTACACCTTC	CASSQGQGIGGYTF
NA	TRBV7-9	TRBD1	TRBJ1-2	TGTGCCAGCAGCTACTATCGACAGGGGCCTAGGGGCTACACCTTC	CASSYYRQGPRGYTF
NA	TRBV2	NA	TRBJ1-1	TGTGCCAGCAGTGTTCAGGGGTTCACTGAAGCTTTCTTT	CASSVQGFTEAFF
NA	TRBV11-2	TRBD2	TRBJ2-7	TGTGCCAGCAGCTTAGTCTTCGCGCGGGGGGTATACGAGCAGTACTTC	CASSLVFARGVYEQYF
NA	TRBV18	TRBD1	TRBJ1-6	TGTGCCAGCTCAAAGGGACAGGCCGATTCACCCCTCCACTTT	CASSKGQADSPLHF
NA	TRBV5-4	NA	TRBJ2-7	TGTGCCAGCAGCTCCCCCGGGGGACCGTACGAGCAGTACTTC	CASSSPGGPYEQYF
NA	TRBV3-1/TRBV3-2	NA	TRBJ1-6	TGTGCCAGCAGCCAATTGCAGGCCTCTGGTTCACCCCTCCACTTT	CASSQLQASGSPLHF
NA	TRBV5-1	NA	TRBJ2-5	TGCGCCAGCAGCTTGGCACCCTCCGGGGAGACCCAGTACTTC	CASSLAPSGETQYF
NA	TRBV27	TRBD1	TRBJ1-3	TGTGCCAGCAGGCCACAGGGGGCGCCAGGAAACACCATATATTTT	CASRPQGAPGNTIYF
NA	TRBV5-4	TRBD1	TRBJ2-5	TGTGCCAGCAGCTTGCGGGACAGGCTTCAAGAGACCCAGTACTTC	CASSLRDRLQETQYF
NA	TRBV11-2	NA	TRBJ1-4	TGTGCCAGCAGCTTAGTGGCAGGGGCTAAAGAAAAACTGTTTTTT	CASSLVAGAKEKLFF
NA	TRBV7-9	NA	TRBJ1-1	TGTGCCAGCAGACCCCGGGGAGGTGGGACTGAAGCTTTCTTT	CASRPRGGGTEAFF
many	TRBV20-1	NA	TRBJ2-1	TGCAGTGTCCAGCGCGCCCCCGAGCAGTTCTTC	CSVQRAPEQFF
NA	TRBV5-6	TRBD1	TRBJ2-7	TGTGCCAGCAGCTTGGGCACAGGGGGACACGAGCAGTACTTC	CASSLGTGGHEQYF
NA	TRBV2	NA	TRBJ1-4	TGTGCCAGCAGGGTCCAGGGAAAGGAAAAACTGTTTTTT	CASRVQGKEKLFF